The clone carrying this T cell receptor beta chain was found a few times. What it binds is not known. An equimolar mix of two oligonucleotides served as the beta constant-region primer for TRBC1 and TRBC2. Ligated cDNA was amplified by four rounds of PCR with nested alpha and beta constant-region primers and SP2. In TCRdb, the UMI-ligation and nested PCR reads were re-called with MiXCR into one record per CDR3 protein. Here the sample spans some 110,000 distinct CDR3 sequences, about 14% being singletons. CDR1 is SGHNT and CDR2 is YENEEA in the germline V gene. This CDR3 contains 13 residues. Trimming shortened V by 1 base and J by 8 bases, and 11 bases separated the two germline ends. This sample is part of a study of naive and memory T cell subsets. Study results and caveats: Possibly reflecting memory cells re-expressing CD45RA, a few larger clonotypes occurred in naive repertoires, especially CD8. Over 95% of naive TCR sequences appeared only once after error correction, unlike memory subsets.

CD4+ T cell IFNgamma after overnight CMV lysate exposure gave donor CMV status. This sequence originates from a human donor in good health. The chain uses TRBV11-3 and TRBJ1-2; D may be TRBD1 (5 bases). The sequencing sample was made of naive CD8+ T cells from blood. CDR3 bases: TGTGCCAGCAGCTTAGTTTCCGCAGGGGGCTACACCTTC. The encoded protein is CASSLVSAGGYTF. Full variable domain (remainder filled in from reference TRBV11-3 and TRBJ1-2): EAGVVQSPRYKIIEKKQPVAFWCNPISGHNTLYWYLQNLGQGPELLIRYENEEAVDDSQLPKDRFSAERLKGVDSTLKIQPAELGDSAVYLCASSLVSAGGYTFGSGTRLTVV.